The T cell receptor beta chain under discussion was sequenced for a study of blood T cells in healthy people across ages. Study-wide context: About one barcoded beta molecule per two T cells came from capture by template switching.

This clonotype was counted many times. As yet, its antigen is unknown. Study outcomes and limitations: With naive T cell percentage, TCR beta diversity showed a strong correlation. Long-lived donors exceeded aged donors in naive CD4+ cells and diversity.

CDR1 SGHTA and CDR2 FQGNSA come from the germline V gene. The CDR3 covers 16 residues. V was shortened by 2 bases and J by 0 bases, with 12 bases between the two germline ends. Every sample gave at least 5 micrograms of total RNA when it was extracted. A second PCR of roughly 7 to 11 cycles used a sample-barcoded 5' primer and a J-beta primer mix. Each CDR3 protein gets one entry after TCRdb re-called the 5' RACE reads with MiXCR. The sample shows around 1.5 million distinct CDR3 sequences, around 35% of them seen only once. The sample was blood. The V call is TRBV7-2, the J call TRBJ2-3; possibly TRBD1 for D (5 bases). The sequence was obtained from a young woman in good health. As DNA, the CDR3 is TGTGCCAGCAGCTTACCCCAGGACACTAGCACAGATACGCAGTATTTT. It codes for CASSLPQDTSTDTQYF.